The 9 T cell receptor beta chains in this list originate from one sample, sequenced in a study of blood T cell repertoires in COVID-19. The data were produced by immunoSEQ multiplex PCR, yet TCRdb's version contains in-frame clones alone and is incomplete. The table shows more than 85,000 clones, with 88% occurring only once. Sample: peripheral blood. Receptors originate from a woman over 75 with acute or convalescent COVID-19.

The J gene is TRBJ2-5, the V gene TRBV5-8; 7 bases map to TRBD1. CDR3 length: 14 residues. Trimming took 4 bases from V and 4 from J; bases not matched to a gene: 7. Looked up from germline, CDR1 is SGHTS and CDR2 is YDEGEE. CDR3 amino acids: CASSNRDRVETQYF. Here the CDR3 DNA reads TGTGCCAGCAGCAACCGGGACAGAGTAGAGACCCAGTACTTC.

J is TRBJ2-3 and V is TRBV12-3 or TRBV12-4, with a possible D match to TRBD1 (6 bases). Trimming took 3 bases from V and 4 from J, leaving 8 bases between them. This CDR3 has 13 amino acids. CDR3 region: CASSFRGPDTQYF. The DNA for the CDR3 is TGTGCCAGCAGTTTCAGGGGCCCAGATACGCAGTATTTT.

This chain links TRBV7-9 with TRBJ1-1; the D gene is possibly TRBD1 (5 bases). Germline V gene lookup returns CDR1 SEHNR and CDR2 FQNEAQ (reference sequence). This CDR3 has 13 residues. Trimming cost V 4 bases and J 4 bases, with 10 bases left between them. In DNA form, the CDR3 reads TGTGCCAGCAGCTCGGTGGGGGGCACTGAAGCTTTCTTT. Protein product: CASSSVGGTEAFF.

The V and J genes are TRBV28 and TRBJ1-1, with 8 bases identical to TRBD1. The CDR3 loop spans 14 amino acids. The J segment lost 5 bases and the V segment lost 6 bases, leaving 8 bases of the junction unmatched. CDR1 and CDR2 from the germline V gene are MDHEN and SYDVKM. Here the CDR3 DNA reads TGTGCCAGCAGGGGATGGACAGGGTCGACTGAAGCTTTCTTT. Translation: CASRGWTGSTEAFF.

This clone was picked up a small number of times. V is TRBV4-3 and J is TRBJ1-5; D is ambiguous. Trimming removed 0 bases at V and 1 base at J, with 7 bases between. Germline CDR1 and CDR2: LGHNA and YSLEER. The CDR3 contains 15 residues. The CDR3 DNA reads as TGCGCCAGCAGCCAAGATCTAGTGAGCAATCAGCCCCAGCATTTT. It yields the protein CASSQDLVSNQPQHF.

This clone was observed a single time. J is TRBJ1-1 and V is TRBV12-3 or TRBV12-4; no firm D call. The CDR3 totals 11 residues. The V and J ends lost 6 bases and 3 bases respectively, with 5 bases between them. The DNA of the CDR3 is TGTGCCAGCAGGCAGTACACTGAAGCTTTCTTT. Translated: CASRQYTEAFF.

This sequence joins TRBV4-3 and TRBJ1-1; no clear D. V shed 1 base and J shed 1 base, with 10 bases lying between them. The CDR3 has 15 residues. Looked up from germline, CDR1 is LGHNA and CDR2 is YSLEER. Written as DNA, the CDR3 is TGCGCCAGCAGCCAAGGTTTGGCGGGGAACACTGAAGCTTTCTTT. It yields the protein CASSQGLAGNTEAFF.

The chain couples TRBV11-2 to TRBJ2-1; TRBD2 matches 11 bases. The CDR3 has 16 amino acids. Losses at the gene ends were 3 bases for V and 7 bases for J; bases not matched to a gene: 8. Germline lookup yields CDR1 SGHAT and CDR2 FQNNGV. This chain's CDR3 is CASSLVLAGAINEQFF. The CDR3 DNA is TGTGCCAGCAGCTTGGTACTAGCGGGGGCGATAAATGAGCAGTTCTTC.

The chain is built from TRBV10-3 and TRBJ1-2; D is possibly TRBD1 (5 bases). Germline CDR1 reads ENHRY; CDR2 reads SYGVKD. CDR3 length: 12 residues. V lost 8 bases and J lost 8, with 15 bases in between. CDR3 DNA: TGTGCCATCGGGGCCCAGATAATCGGCTACACCTTC. This codes for CAIGAQIIGYTF.